The present T cell receptor beta chain was sequenced within a study of blood T cell repertoires in COVID-19. This table comes from immunoSEQ multiplex PCR, and its TCRdb copy is limited to in-frame clones, with some not included. The sample lists tens of thousands of clones, more than 80% occurring once. CDR1 is LNHDA, CDR2 SQIVND, per germline (reference sequence). V lost 6 bases, J lost 0 bases, and 12 bases lay in between. The CDR3 runs 15 residues. This sequence originates from a woman in her 70s with acute or convalescent COVID-19. The sample consisted of peripheral blood. This sequence joins TRBV19 and TRBJ1-3; D is perhaps TRBD1 (6 bases). CDR3 in amino acids: CASSIQGRSGNTIYF. CDR3 DNA: TGTGCCAGTAGCATACAGGGCCGCTCTGGAAACACCATATATTTT.